The present TCR beta chain was sequenced within a study of human T cells and chemical hapten exposure. Germline V lookup: CDR1 SGHVS, CDR2 FQNEAQ. V was trimmed by 5 bases and J by 1 base, leaving 15 bases between them. The CDR3 has 16 amino acids. Unique molecular identifiers were attached to individual cDNA molecules within the library. TCRdb re-analysed the RACE reads in MiXCR, keeping a single row per CDR3 protein. There are around 300,000 distinct CDR3 sequences in the sample; approximately 7.5% occur only once, and more than 0.95% lies in the top ten. Time point of the sample: pre-sensitization, week 0. Treatment noted: therapeutic diphenylcyclopropenone sensitization with weekly scalp DPC. Findings and limits, study-wide: Having alopecia, the donors may differ immunologically from healthy people. PT1 expanded TCR numbers tracked positively with patch test score. Relative to controls, expanded TCRs formed significantly more large CDR3 similarity clusters.

This clonotype was seen a few times. No antigen is known for it. The sequence came from a man aged 18 to 29 with alopecia areata. Some clones in this sample may be carry-over from other donors' samples. Source: whole blood, taken in connection with sensitization to the hapten diphenylcyclopropenone (DPC). The chain uses TRBV7-8 and TRBJ1-5; unclear D gene. The CDR3 DNA reads as TGTGCCAGCAGCCCAAGGTCGGGTTTGAGCAATCAGCCCCAGCATTTT. Its translation: CASSPRSGLSNQPQHF. The full variable domain, its missing parts supplied by reference TRBV7-8 and TRBJ1-5, is GAGVSQSPRYKVAKRGQDVALRCDPISGHVSLFWYQQALGQGPEFLTYFQNEAQLDKSGLPSDRFFAERPEGSVSTLKIQRTQQEDSAVYLCASSPRSGLSNQPQHFGDGTRLSIL.